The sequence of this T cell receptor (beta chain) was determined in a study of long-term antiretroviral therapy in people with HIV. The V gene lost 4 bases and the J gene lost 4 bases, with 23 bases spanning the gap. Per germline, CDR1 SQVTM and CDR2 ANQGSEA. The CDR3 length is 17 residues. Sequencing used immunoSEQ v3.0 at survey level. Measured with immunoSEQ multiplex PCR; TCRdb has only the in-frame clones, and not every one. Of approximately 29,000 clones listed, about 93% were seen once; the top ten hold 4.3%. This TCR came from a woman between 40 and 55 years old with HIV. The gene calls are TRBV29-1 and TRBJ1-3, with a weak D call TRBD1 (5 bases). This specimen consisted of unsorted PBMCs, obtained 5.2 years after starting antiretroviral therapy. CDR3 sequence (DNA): TGCAGCGTTGCGGTACCCCCCTCTAGGGGAAAGGGAAACACCATATATTTT. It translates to CSVAVPPSRGKGNTIYF.